This T cell receptor beta chain was documented in a study of T cell responses to AZD1222 COVID-19 vaccine. Study-wide points: Baseline antibody screening turned up just six or seven seropositive AZD1222 recipients. Repertoire sampling was restricted to post-peak T cell response timepoints. Donors, mostly white British, included more females; clonal diversity was possibly underestimated.

Trimming removed 2 bases from V and 4 bases from J, with 12 bases in between. This CDR3 is built from 14 residues. Germline V lookup: CDR1 SGHRS, CDR2 YFSETQ. TCRdb's copy holds only in-frame clones and misses some; the assay was immunoSEQ multiplex PCR. The sample includes 140,000 to 150,000 clones, about 94% of them seen just once. Regarding this clone: Its antigen is unknown.

Sequencing was performed on peripheral blood, taken 28 days after the second AZD1222 dose. This chain connects TRBV5-1 to TRBJ1-1, with a tentative D call TRBD1 (5 bases). The TCR comes from an adult who received the AZD1222 COVID-19 vaccine. CDR3 amino acids: CASSLGRVGTEAFF. DNA for the CDR3: TGCGCCAGCAGCTTAGGCAGGGTGGGCACTGAAGCTTTCTTT. Drawing the rest from reference TRBV5-1 and TRBJ1-1, the complete variable domain is KAGVTQTPRYLIKTRGQQVTLSCSPISGHRSVSWYQQTPGQGLQFLFEYFSETQRNKGNFPGRFSGRQFSNSRSEMNVSTLELGDSALYLCASSLGRVGTEAFFGQGTRLTVV.